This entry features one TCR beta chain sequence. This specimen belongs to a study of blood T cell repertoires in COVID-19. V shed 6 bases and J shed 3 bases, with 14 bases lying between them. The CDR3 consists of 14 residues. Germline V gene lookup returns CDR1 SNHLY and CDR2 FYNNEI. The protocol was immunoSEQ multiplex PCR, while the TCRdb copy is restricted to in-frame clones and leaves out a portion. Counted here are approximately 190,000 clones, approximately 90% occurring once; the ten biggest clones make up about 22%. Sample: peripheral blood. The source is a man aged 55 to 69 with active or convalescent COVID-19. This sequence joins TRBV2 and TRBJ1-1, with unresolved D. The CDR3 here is CASRGSPVDTEAFF. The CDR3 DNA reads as TGTGCCAGCAGAGGTAGCCCCGTCGACACTGAAGCTTTCTTT. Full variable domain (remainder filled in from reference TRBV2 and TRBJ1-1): EPEVTQTPSHQVTQMGQEVILRCVPISNHLYFYWYRQILGQKVEFLVSFYNNEISEKSEIFDDQFSVERPDGSNFTLKIRSTKLEDSAMYFCASRGSPVDTEAFFGQGTRLTVV.